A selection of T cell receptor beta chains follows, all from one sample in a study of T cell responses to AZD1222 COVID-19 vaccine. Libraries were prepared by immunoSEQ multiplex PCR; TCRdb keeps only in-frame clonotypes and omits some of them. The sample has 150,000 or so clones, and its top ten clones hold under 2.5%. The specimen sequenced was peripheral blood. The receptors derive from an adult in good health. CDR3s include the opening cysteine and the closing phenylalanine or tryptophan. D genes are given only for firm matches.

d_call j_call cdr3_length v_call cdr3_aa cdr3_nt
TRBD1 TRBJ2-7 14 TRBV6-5 CATIDRAISYEQYF TGTGCCACCATCGACAGGGCCATCTCCTACGAGCAGTACTTC
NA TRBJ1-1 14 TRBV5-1 CASSLGPANTEAFF TGCGCCAGCAGCTTGGGGCCAGCGAACACTGAAGCTTTCTTT
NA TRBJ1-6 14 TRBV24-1 CATPTGVYNSPLHF TGTGCCACCCCGACGGGGGTCTATAATTCACCCCTCCACTTT
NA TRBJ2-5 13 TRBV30 CAWNLGWGETQYF TGTGCCTGGAATTTGGGGTGGGGGGAGACCCAGTACTTC
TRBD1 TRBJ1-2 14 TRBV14 CASSRTGAGYGYTF TGTGCCAGCAGCCGGACAGGTGCGGGTTATGGCTACACCTTC
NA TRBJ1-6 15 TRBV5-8 CASSLGQFVNPPLHF TGTGCCAGCAGCCTCGGACAGTTCGTGAATCCACCCCTCCACTTT
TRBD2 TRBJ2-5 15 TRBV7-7 CASSRGGGLQETQYF TGTGCCAGCAGCCGCGGGGGGGGCCTGCAAGAGACCCAGTACTTC
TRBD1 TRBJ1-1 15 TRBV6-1 CASSSPTGVFTEAFF TGTGCCAGCAGCTCACCTACAGGGGTATTCACTGAAGCTTTCTTT
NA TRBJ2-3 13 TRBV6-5 CASSSRGADTQYF TGTGCCAGCAGTTCTCGGGGGGCGGATACGCAGTATTTT
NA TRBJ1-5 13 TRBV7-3 CASSRTAFEPQHF TGTGCCAGCAGCCGGACTGCCTTCGAGCCCCAGCATTTT
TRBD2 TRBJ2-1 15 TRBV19 CASSIAGGIYNEQFF TGTGCCAGTAGTATAGCGGGGGGGATTTACAATGAGCAGTTCTTC
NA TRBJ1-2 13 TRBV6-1 CASSDHKDYGYTF TGTGCCAGCAGTGACCATAAAGACTATGGCTACACCTTC
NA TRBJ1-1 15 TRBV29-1 CSVGGPRSGNTEAFF TGCAGCGTTGGGGGACCTCGGTCGGGCAACACTGAAGCTTTCTTT
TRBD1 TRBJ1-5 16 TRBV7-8 CASSPSGQAGNQPQHF TGTGCCAGCAGCCCGTCAGGACAGGCGGGGAATCAGCCCCAGCATTTT
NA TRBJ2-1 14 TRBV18 CASSPSGGRNEQFF TGTGCCAGCTCACCATCGGGGGGCCGTAATGAGCAGTTCTTC
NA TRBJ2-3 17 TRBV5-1 CASSLYGEEGPTDTQYF TGCGCCAGCAGCTTGTACGGGGAGGAGGGGCCCACAGATACGCAGTATTTT
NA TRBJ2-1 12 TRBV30 CAWSVRPGGQFF TGTGCCTGGAGTGTAAGACCCGGTGGCCAGTTCTTC
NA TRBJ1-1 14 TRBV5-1 CASSQNTGQFGAFF TGCGCCAGCAGCCAAAATACCGGACAGTTTGGAGCTTTCTTT
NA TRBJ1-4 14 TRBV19 CASSILGVGEKLFF TGTGCCAGTAGTATATTGGGTGTTGGTGAAAAACTGTTTTTT
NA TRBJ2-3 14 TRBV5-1 CASSLDSPTDTQYF TGCGCCAGCAGCTTGGACAGCCCCACAGATACGCAGTATTTT
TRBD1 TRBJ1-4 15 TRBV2 CASSEPGQGGEKLFF TGTGCCAGCAGTGAACCCGGACAGGGAGGTGAAAAACTGTTTTTT
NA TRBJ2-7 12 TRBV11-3 CASSSRRDGQYF TGTGCCAGCAGCTCCAGACGGGACGGGCAGTACTTC